The 24 T cell receptor beta chains given below trace back to one sample, sequenced in a study of T-cell memory formation after mild COVID-19. TCRdb recomputed calls from the 5' RACE reads with MiXCR, one row per CDR3 protein. The sample lists some 190,000 distinct CDR3 sequences, 18% seen once, with 2.4% in the top ten. Sequencing was done on a sample of PBMCs or a T cell subset sorted from them (not recorded which). These receptors were taken from an adult woman who had mild COVID-19 (a few samples of this study predate the infection). Cell type and time point are not known.

The chain is built from TRBV9 and TRBJ1-2; D call uncertain. Trimming removed 3 bases from V and 4 bases from J, with 10 bases in between. The CDR3 has 13 amino acids. Germline V lookup: CDR1 SGDLS, CDR2 YYNGEE. CDR3 in DNA: TGTGCCAGCAGCGATGGGCGGAGCTATGGCTACACCTTC. It translates to CASSDGRSYGYTF.

In this sample, this clonotype turned up a few times. This chain connects TRBV7-2 to TRBJ2-5; 10 bases map to TRBD1. The germline CDR1 and CDR2 sequences are SGHTA and FQGNSA. The CDR3 loop spans 14 amino acids. Trimming took 5 bases from V and 5 from J; bases not matched to a gene: 5. CDR3 amino acids: CASSGRQGAETQYF. CDR3 bases: TGTGCCAGCAGCGGGAGACAGGGGGCGGAGACCCAGTACTTC.

The V gene is TRBV5-1, the J gene TRBJ2-3; TRBD1 matches at 8 bases. V shed 1 base and J 10 bases; nucleotides not matched to a gene: 11. This CDR3 contains 15 residues. CDR1 and CDR2 (germline): SGHRS, YFSETQ. CDR3 bases: TGCGCCAGCAGCTTGATGGAGACAGGGGCTTCCTCGCAGTATTTT. Its protein product is CASSLMETGASSQYF.

There are many counts of this clonotype. The J gene is TRBJ1-3, the V gene TRBV5-1; D is ambiguous. Germline assignment: CDR1 SGHRS and CDR2 YFSETQ. V lost 4 bases and J 0 bases, leaving 8 bases between the germline ends. There are 14 residues in the CDR3. CDR3 bases: TGCGCCAGCAGCCTCGCTAGCTCTGGAAACACCATATATTTT. Translation: CASSLASSGNTIYF.

This clonotype was found a few times. The CDR3 region is CASSLGHLSELFF. DNA of the CDR3: TGTGCCAGCAGCTTAGGACATCTCAGCGAACTGTTTTTT. The rearrangement joins TRBV7-2 to TRBJ1-4; D call uncertain. Germline assignment: CDR1 SGHTA and CDR2 FQGNSA. V was shortened by 1 base and J by 12 bases, with 12 bases between the two germline ends. This CDR3 has 13 amino acids. The variable domain in full, with the rest retrieved from reference TRBV7-2 and TRBJ1-4, is GAGVSQSPSNKVTEKGKDVELRCDPISGHTALYWYRQSLGQGLEFLIYFQGNSAPDKSGLPSDRFSAERTGGSVSTLTIQRTQQEDSAVYLCASSLGHLSELFFGSGTQLSVL.

This clonotype was seen only a few times. The V gene is TRBV6-6, the J gene TRBJ2-1, with D possibly TRBD1 on 7 matching bases. This CDR3 is 16 amino acids long. V was trimmed by 6 bases and J by 9 bases, leaving 24 bases between them. Germline CDR1 MNHNY, CDR2 SVGAGI (reference sequence). The CDR3 region is CASRPRQGGEGGEQFF. The DNA for the CDR3 is TGTGCCAGCAGACCCCGACAGGGAGGAGAAGGTGGTGAGCAGTTCTTC.

The sample holds a few counts of this clonotype. The J gene is TRBJ2-3, the V gene TRBV24-1, with 8 bases identical to TRBD1. CDR1 is KGHDR and CDR2 is SFDVKD in the germline V gene. V trimming: 10 bases; J trimming: 4 bases; junction bases outside the gene matches: 3. This CDR3 has 12 residues. CDR3 loop: CATGTGPDTQYF. The CDR3 bases are TGTGCCACAGGGACAGGACCAGATACGCAGTATTTT.

Many counts were recorded for this clonotype. This chain uses TRBV6-2 or TRBV6-3 with TRBJ1-1; a weak D match, TRBD1 (6 bases). Germline assignment: CDR1 MNHEY and CDR2 SVGEGT. Deletions cut 3 bases from V and 6 bases from J, with 8 bases between. This CDR3 is built from 12 residues. CDR3 sequence reads: CASSYGGSEAFF. The DNA for the CDR3 is TGTGCCAGCAGTTATGGGGGCTCTGAAGCTTTCTTT.

The V call is TRBV11-1, the J call TRBJ2-6; D not certain. Between the trimmed V and J ends, which lost 1 base and 2 bases, there was a span of 9 bases. The CDR3 runs 16 residues. Germline V gives CDR1 SGHAT, CDR2 FQDESV (reference sequence). CDR3 in DNA: TGTGCCAGCAGCTTAGGGGCAGGAGCTGGGGCCAACGTCCTGACTTTC. Translating it yields CASSLGAGAGANVLTF. Variable domain in full (rest from reference TRBV11-1 and TRBJ2-6): EAEVAQSPRYKITEKSQAVAFWCDPISGHATLYWYRQILGQGPELLVQFQDESVVDDSQLPKDRFSAERLKGVDSTLKIQPAELGDSAMYLCASSLGAGAGANVLTFGAGSRLTVL.

The chain joins TRBV2 to TRBJ2-7; D tentatively fits TRBD1 or TRBD2 (5 bases each). V was clipped by 6 bases and J by 2 bases, with 11 bases between them. Germline lookup yields CDR1 SNHLY and CDR2 FYNNEI. This CDR3 spans 13 amino acids. The CDR3 loop reads CASRGTVTYEQYF. CDR3 bases: TGTGCCAGCAGGGGGACGGTGACCTACGAGCAGTACTTC.

This clonotype was picked up a small number of times. This chain links TRBV12-3 or TRBV12-4 with TRBJ1-3; D is possibly TRBD1 (5 bases). The CDR3 contains 15 residues. With 5 bases removed from V and 2 bases from J, the gap between germline ends came to 13 bases. The CDR3 DNA reads as TGTGCCAGCAGTGTCACAGGCAAAACTGGAAACACCATATATTTT. Its translation is CASSVTGKTGNTIYF.

V and J are TRBV7-9 and TRBJ2-5; D not certain. The length of the CDR3 is 16 residues. Per the germline V gene, CDR1 is SEHNR and CDR2 is FQNEAQ (reference sequence). Trimming pared 1 base from V and 5 bases from J, leaving 17 bases between. This CDR3 reads CASSLETRRLGETQYF. CDR3 coding DNA: TGTGCCAGCAGCTTAGAGACTCGCCGATTAGGGGAGACCCAGTACTTC.

This clonotype was detected a few times. The rearrangement uses TRBV9 and TRBJ2-3; D gene uncertain. This CDR3 is 12 amino acids long. Germline V gene sequence: CDR1 SGDLS, CDR2 YYNGEE. V lost 2 bases and J lost 5, with 6 bases in between. As DNA, the CDR3 is TGTGCCAGCAGCGTCGGTTTAGATACGCAGTATTTT. The encoded protein is CASSVGLDTQYF. The full variable domain, rest sourced from reference TRBV9 and TRBJ2-3, is DSGVTQTPKHLITATGQRVTLRCSPRSGDLSVYWYQQSLDQGLQFLIQYYNGEERAKGNILERFSAQQFPDLHSELNLSSLELGDSALYFCASSVGLDTQYFGPGTRLTVL.

The chain has TRBV5-5 and TRBJ1-1; 9 nucleotides line up with TRBD1. The CDR3 has 14 amino acids. J lost 8 bases, V lost 3 bases, and 8 bases had no gene match. Germline CDR1 is SGHKS and CDR2 is YYEKEE (reference sequence). This CDR3 reads CASSSWDRETEAFF. The CDR3 nucleotides read TGTGCCAGCAGCTCTTGGGACAGGGAAACCGAAGCTTTCTTT.

V usage is TRBV5-1 and J usage is TRBJ2-7; D uncertain. Germline values: CDR1 SGHRS, CDR2 YFSETQ. The ends were cut back, 7 bases at V and 7 bases at J, with 12 bases in the middle. The CDR3 is made up of 11 amino acids. The CDR3 is CASADVREQYF. CDR3 DNA sequence: TGCGCCAGCGCTGACGTGAGGGAGCAGTACTTC.

This clonotype showed up just a few times. This chain uses TRBV6-5 with TRBJ2-5; maybe TRBD1 (5 bases). V was trimmed by 5 bases and J by 1 base, leaving 8 bases between them. There are 13 residues in the CDR3. The V gene's germline CDR1 is MNHEY and CDR2 SVGAGI. CDR3 residues: CASSVTVQETQYF. CDR3 bases: TGTGCCAGCAGTGTGACAGTCCAAGAGACCCAGTACTTC.

The genes are TRBV5-5 and TRBJ2-1; D call uncertain. V lost 0 bases to trimming and J lost 3 bases, with 10 bases between them. Germline V gene data show CDR1 as SGHKS and CDR2 as YYEKEE (reference sequence). The CDR3 length is 15 residues. Written as DNA, the CDR3 is TGTGCCAGCAGCTTGGAGATAGGGAACTACAATGAGCAGTTCTTC. Its translation is CASSLEIGNYNEQFF.

The table lists this clonotype with a few counts. The CDR3 sequence: CASSPSRTGNLNTEAFF. CDR3 nucleotides: TGTGCCAGCTCACCCTCCCGGACGGGAAACCTTAACACTGAAGCTTTCTTT. V is TRBV18 and J is TRBJ1-1; no clear D. The CDR3 is 17 residues long. With 3 bases removed from V and 2 bases from J, the gap between germline ends came to 19 bases. Germline V gives CDR1 KGHSH, CDR2 LQKENI.

This clonotype occurred a few times. CDR3 region: CASSLGTGEDEQFF. The CDR3 nucleotides read TGCGCCAGCAGCTTAGGGACCGGAGAGGATGAGCAGTTCTTC. The chain has TRBV5-1 and TRBJ2-1, with D perhaps TRBD1 or TRBD2 (5 bases each). The germline gives CDR1 SGHRS, CDR2 YFSETQ. The CDR3 has 14 residues. Trimming stripped 2 bases from V and 8 bases from J, with 14 bases between.

This clonotype was seen a few times. The rearrangement links TRBV20-1 to TRBJ2-1, with 10 bases aligning to TRBD2. V was clipped by 5 bases and J by 7 bases; unmatched bases: 11. This CDR3 region has 15 residues. Germline V lookup: CDR1 DFQATT, CDR2 SNEGSKA (reference sequence). CDR3 bases: TGCAGTGCTGATATCGCTAGCGGGAGAAAAAATGAGCAGTTCTTC. Residues: CSADIASGRKNEQFF.

This clonotype occurred a few times. CDR3 DNA sequence: TGTGCCAGCACCCCGGACAGGGCAGCTAACTATGGCTACACCTTC. The encoded protein is CASTPDRAANYGYTF. The chain has TRBV6-6 and TRBJ1-2, with TRBD1 matching over 8 bases. This CDR3 spans 15 amino acids. Germline assignment: CDR1 MNHNY and CDR2 SVGAGI (reference sequence). The V gene end was trimmed by 7 bases and the J gene end by 0 bases; junction bases not matched to a gene: 7.

J is TRBJ2-1 and V is TRBV5-4, with 7 positions matching TRBD2. CDR1 SGHNT and CDR2 YYREEE come from the germline V gene (reference sequence). Unmatched junction bases numbered 14, after V lost 4 bases and J lost 7 bases. This CDR3 region has 16 residues. Here the CDR3 DNA reads TGTGCCAGCAGCCGAGTGGGAGGGAGAGCCCTAAATGAGCAGTTCTTC. Residues: CASSRVGGRALNEQFF.

The chain combines TRBV12-3 or TRBV12-4 with TRBJ2-7, with D perhaps given as TRBD1 or TRBD2 (5 bases each). The CDR3 length is 13 residues. V was clipped by 3 bases and J by 3 bases, with 9 bases between them. Here the CDR3 reads CASSFPGGYEQYF. CDR3 bases: TGTGCCAGCAGTTTCCCTGGGGGCTACGAGCAGTACTTC.

This clonotype has more than one count but fewer than ten. The V gene is TRBV5-6, the J gene TRBJ2-5; D unclear. V dropped 4 bases and J dropped 0 bases, with 7 bases sitting between them. This CDR3 contains 13 residues. CDR1 is SGHDT, CDR2 YYEEEE, per germline. DNA of the CDR3: TGTGCCAGCAGCCACCGGTACCAAGAGACCCAGTACTTC. It translates to CASSHRYQETQYF.